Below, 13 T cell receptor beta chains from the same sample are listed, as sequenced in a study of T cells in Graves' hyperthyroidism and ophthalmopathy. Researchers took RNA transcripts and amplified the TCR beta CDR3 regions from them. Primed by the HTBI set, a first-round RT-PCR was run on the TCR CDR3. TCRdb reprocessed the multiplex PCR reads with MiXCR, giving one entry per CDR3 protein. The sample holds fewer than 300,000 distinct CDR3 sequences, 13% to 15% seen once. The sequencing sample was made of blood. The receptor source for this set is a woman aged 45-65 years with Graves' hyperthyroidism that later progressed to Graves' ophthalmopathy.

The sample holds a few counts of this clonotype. The CDR3 sequence is CASSAFSLGQFF. CDR3 coding DNA: TGTGCCAGCAGCGCCTTTAGCCTAGGGCAGTTCTTC. The chain couples TRBV7-9 to TRBJ2-1; D call uncertain. Germline-derived CDR1 and CDR2 are SEHNR and FQNEAQ (reference sequence). The V gene lost 5 bases and the J gene lost 12 bases, with 14 bases spanning the gap. The CDR3 sequence is 12 residues long.

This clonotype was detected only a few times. CDR3 in amino acids: CASSNIGGGGLNTEAFF. The DNA for the CDR3 is TGTGCCAGCAGCAATATAGGGGGCGGGGGGCTGAACACTGAAGCTTTCTTT. V gene TRBV6-1 combines with J gene TRBJ1-1; the match to TRBD1 covers 7 bases. J gave up 0 bases and V 6 bases, and 13 bases lay outside the gene matches. Germline V lookup: CDR1 MNHNS, CDR2 SASEGT. The CDR3 extends over 17 amino acids.

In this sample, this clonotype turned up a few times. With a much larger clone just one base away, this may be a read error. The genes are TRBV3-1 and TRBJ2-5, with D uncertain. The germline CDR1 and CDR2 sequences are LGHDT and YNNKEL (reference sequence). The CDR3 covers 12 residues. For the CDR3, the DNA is TGTGCCAGCGGCCAAAATCAAGAGACCCAGTACTTC. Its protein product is CASGQNQETQYF.

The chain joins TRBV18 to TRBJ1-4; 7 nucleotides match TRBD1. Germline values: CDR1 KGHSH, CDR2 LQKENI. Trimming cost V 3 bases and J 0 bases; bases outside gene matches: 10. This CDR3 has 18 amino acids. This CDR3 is CASSPNQGVAATNEKLFF. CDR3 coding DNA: TGTGCCAGCTCACCTAACCAGGGGGTCGCAGCAACTAATGAAAAACTGTTTTTT.

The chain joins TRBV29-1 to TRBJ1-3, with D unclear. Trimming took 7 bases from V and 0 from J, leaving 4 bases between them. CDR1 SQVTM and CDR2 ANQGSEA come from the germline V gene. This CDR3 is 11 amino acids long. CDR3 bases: TGCAGCGCTTACTCTGGAAACACCATATATTTT. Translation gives CSAYSGNTIYF.

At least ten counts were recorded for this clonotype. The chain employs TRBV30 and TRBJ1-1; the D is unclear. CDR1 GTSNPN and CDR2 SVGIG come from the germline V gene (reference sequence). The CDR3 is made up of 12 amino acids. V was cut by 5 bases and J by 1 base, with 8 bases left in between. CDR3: CAWGQANTEAFF. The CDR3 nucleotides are TGTGCCTGGGGTCAGGCGAACACTGAAGCTTTCTTT.

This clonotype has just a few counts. This CDR3 reads CASSVGRGELFF. The CDR3 coding sequence is TGTGCCAGCAGCGTAGGTCGCGGGGAGCTGTTTTTT. The rearrangement links TRBV9 to TRBJ2-2; no clear D gene. Germline assignment: CDR1 SGDLS and CDR2 YYNGEE. Trimming stripped 0 bases from V and 7 bases from J, with 4 bases between. This CDR3 is 12 amino acids long.

CDR3 residues: CASSLAASESSYEQYF. In DNA form, the CDR3 reads TGTGCCAGCAGCTTAGCGGCCAGCGAAAGCTCCTACGAGCAGTACTTC. The V call is TRBV7-2, the J call TRBJ2-7; D unresolved. The CDR3 consists of 16 residues. Germline V gene data show CDR1 as SGHTA and CDR2 as FQGNSA. V gave up 0 bases and J gave up 0 bases, with 12 bases separating them.

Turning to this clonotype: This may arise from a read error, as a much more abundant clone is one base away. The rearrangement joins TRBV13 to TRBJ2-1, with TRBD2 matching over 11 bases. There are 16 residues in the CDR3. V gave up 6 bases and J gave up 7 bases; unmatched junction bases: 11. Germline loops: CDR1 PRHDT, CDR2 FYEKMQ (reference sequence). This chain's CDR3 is CASSVLSGRVRNEQFF. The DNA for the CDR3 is TGTGCCAGCAGTGTTCTTAGCGGGAGGGTACGGAATGAGCAGTTCTTC.

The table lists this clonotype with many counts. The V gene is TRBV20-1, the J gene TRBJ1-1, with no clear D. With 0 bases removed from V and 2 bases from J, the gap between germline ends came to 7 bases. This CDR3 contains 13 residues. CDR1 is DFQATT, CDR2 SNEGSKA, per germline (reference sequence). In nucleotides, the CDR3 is TGCAGTGCTAGAGACAGAAGAAACACTGAAGCTTTCTTT. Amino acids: CSARDRRNTEAFF.

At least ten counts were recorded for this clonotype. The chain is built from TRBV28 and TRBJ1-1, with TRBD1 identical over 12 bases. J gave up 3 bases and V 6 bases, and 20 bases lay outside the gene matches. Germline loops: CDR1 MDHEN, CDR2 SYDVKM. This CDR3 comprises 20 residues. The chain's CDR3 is CASSSSDSGTGGMKYTEAFF. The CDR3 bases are TGTGCCAGCAGCTCCTCCGACTCCGGGACAGGGGGCATGAAGTACACTGAAGCTTTCTTT.

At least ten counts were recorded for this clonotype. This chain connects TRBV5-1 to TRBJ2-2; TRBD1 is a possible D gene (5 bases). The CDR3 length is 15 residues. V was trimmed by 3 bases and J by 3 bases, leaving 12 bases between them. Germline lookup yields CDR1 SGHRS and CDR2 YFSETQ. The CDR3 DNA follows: TGCGCCAGCAGCTCTGCACAAGGGGACACCGGGGAGCTGTTTTTT. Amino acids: CASSSAQGDTGELFF.

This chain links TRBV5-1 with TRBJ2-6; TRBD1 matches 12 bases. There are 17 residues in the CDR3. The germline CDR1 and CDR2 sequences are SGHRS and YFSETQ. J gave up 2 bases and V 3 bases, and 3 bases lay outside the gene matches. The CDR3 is CASSSGQGAAGANVLTF. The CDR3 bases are TGCGCCAGCAGCTCGGGACAGGGGGCCGCTGGGGCCAACGTCCTGACTTTC.